This T cell receptor (beta chain) was profiled in a study of blood T cell repertoires in COVID-19. Study at large: Collection of acute and convalescent COVID-19 samples took place in the United States, Italy and Spain. Sources were T cells, B-cell-depleted T cells, or PBMCs; the material itself was cDNA or gDNA.

Original methodology: Estimation of nucleated cell counts relied on the amplification of reference gene primers. The protocol was immunoSEQ multiplex PCR, while the TCRdb copy is restricted to in-frame clones and leaves out a portion. That table gives V, J and clone size, and the DNA gave D and trimming. The profile shows 75,000 to 85,000 clones, 82% of them singletons. Germline V gene data show CDR1 as MNHEY and CDR2 as SVGAGI. The junction had 6 bases not matched to a gene; V was cut back by 7 bases and J by 9 bases. The CDR3 loop spans 13 amino acids. The TCR was taken from a human donor in a cohort sampled during active COVID-19. Material for sequencing was peripheral blood. The chain combines TRBV6-5 with TRBJ1-6; 7 nucleotides agree with TRBD1. CDR3 DNA sequence: TGTGCCAGCACTAACAGGGGAGGTTCACCCCTCCACTTT. Its translation is CASTNRGGSPLHF.